Presented here are 20 T cell receptor beta chains from one specimen sequenced in a study of OX40 agonist ivuxolimab in advanced cancers. Sequencing was performed with immunoSEQ multiplex PCR; in TCRdb, only in-frame clones are kept and a portion is missing. The table shows 70,000 to 90,000 clones, with about 92% occurring only once. Specimen: CD4+ or CD8+ T cells sorted from blood, collected in a trial of the OX40 agonist ivuxolimab. The receptors were sampled from an adult with an advanced solid tumor such as melanoma, head and neck, liver or kidney cancer.

The chain combines TRBV6-5 with TRBJ1-1; D remains ambiguous. The V gene lost 2 bases and the J gene lost 3 bases, with 10 bases spanning the gap. Germline V gene lookup returns CDR1 MNHEY and CDR2 SVGAGI. This CDR3 spans 14 amino acids. The CDR3 loop reads CASSYPFPDTEAFF. The DNA of the CDR3 is TGTGCCAGCAGTTACCCTTTCCCGGACACTGAAGCTTTCTTT.

This clone was picked up one time. This chain uses TRBV5-6 with TRBJ1-1, with D perhaps matching TRBD1 (5 bases). Per germline, CDR1 SGHDT and CDR2 YYEEEE. Trimming stripped 2 bases from V and 5 bases from J, with 22 bases between. CDR3 length equals 17 residues. The CDR3: CASSFDVRGTWGTEAFF. The CDR3, as DNA: TGTGCCAGCAGCTTCGACGTGCGGGGCACATGGGGTACTGAAGCTTTCTTT.

The CDR3 is CASREQGWGLFF. The CDR3 bases are TGTGCCAGCAGGGAACAGGGGTGGGGACTGTTTTTT. The rearrangement links TRBV6-1 to TRBJ1-4; 7 bases align to TRBD1. V lost 6 bases, J lost 13 bases, and 8 bases stayed unmatched. Germline V gene data show CDR1 as MNHNS and CDR2 as SASEGT. CDR3 length: 12 amino acids.

The chain couples TRBV29-1 to TRBJ2-1; 7 bases are shared with TRBD1. CDR1 and CDR2 from the germline V gene are SQVTM and ANQGSEA. The CDR3 loop spans 15 amino acids. V dropped 4 bases and J dropped 4; count of bases not matched to a gene: 10. CDR3 sequence reads: CSVGTTGSGYNEQFF. The CDR3 nucleotides read TGCAGCGTTGGAACGACAGGGTCGGGGTACAATGAGCAGTTCTTC.

The chain employs TRBV5-1 and TRBJ1-1; 8 bases agree with TRBD1. Germline V gene lookup returns CDR1 SGHRS and CDR2 YFSETQ. The CDR3 has 14 residues. V gave up 7 bases and J gave up 0 bases; unmatched junction bases: 5. In nucleotides, the CDR3 is TGCGCCAGCTCTAGGACAGGGCTGAACACTGAAGCTTTCTTT. This codes for CASSRTGLNTEAFF. The complete variable domain, with remaining parts taken from reference TRBV5-1 and TRBJ1-1, reads KAGVTQTPRYLIKTRGQQVTLSCSPISGHRSVSWYQQTPGQGLQFLFEYFSETQRNKGNFPGRFSGRQFSNSRSEMNVSTLELGDSALYLCASSRTGLNTEAFFGQGTRLTVV.

The chain joins TRBV7-9 to TRBJ2-7; tentatively, D is TRBD1 (6 bases). CDR1 and CDR2 from the germline V gene are SEHNR and FQNEAQ (reference sequence). The CDR3 has 16 amino acids. The V end lost 7 bases, the J end lost 2 bases, and 21 bases lay between the germline ends. Written as DNA, the CDR3 is TGTGCCAGCACCAGGCCCCCTGGGACACCGCCCTACGAGCAGTACTTC. Amino acid sequence: CASTRPPGTPPYEQYF.

The V call is TRBV5-1, the J call TRBJ2-5; D is possibly TRBD1 (6 bases). Trimming stripped 3 bases from V and 5 bases from J, with 17 bases between. In germline, CDR1 is SGHRS, CDR2 YFSETQ. The CDR3 is 15 amino acids. CDR3 coding DNA: TGCGCCAGCAGCTCTGGCAGGGGTAGAGGGGAGACCCAGTACTTC. Translation: CASSSGRGRGETQYF. Full variable domain (missing parts from reference TRBV5-1 and TRBJ2-5): KAGVTQTPRYLIKTRGQQVTLSCSPISGHRSVSWYQQTPGQGLQFLFEYFSETQRNKGNFPGRFSGRQFSNSRSEMNVSTLELGDSALYLCASSSGRGRGETQYFGPGTRLLVL.

The V and J genes are TRBV28 and TRBJ2-1; either TRBD1 or TRBD2 may fit D (5 bases each). The germline gives CDR1 MDHEN, CDR2 SYDVKM. CDR3 length equals 13 residues. Trimming took off 8 bases at V and 0 bases at J, with 8 bases between the two ends. The CDR3, as DNA: TGTGCCAGCGGGGGAAGCTCCTACAATGAGCAGTTCTTC. The encoded protein is CASGGSSYNEQFF.

The chain is built from TRBV11-2 and TRBJ1-1; a possible D gene is TRBD1 (5 bases). This CDR3 has 15 residues. Per germline, CDR1 SGHAT and CDR2 FQNNGV. Trimming took 3 bases from V and 1 from J, leaving 12 bases between them. CDR3 nucleotides: TGTGCCAGCAGCTTGACAGCACATTCGAACACTGAAGCTTTCTTT. Its translation is CASSLTAHSNTEAFF.

The CDR3 region has the DNA TGTGCCAGCAGTTTAGGGAGGTTGGGGGAGACCCAGTACTTC. It codes for CASSLGRLGETQYF. The J gene is TRBJ2-5, the V gene TRBV28; a possible D gene is TRBD2 (6 bases). Germline V gene data show CDR1 as MDHEN and CDR2 as SYDVKM. V was cut by 2 bases and J by 5 bases, with 12 bases left in between. CDR3 length: 14 residues.

The V gene is TRBV21-1, the J gene TRBJ1-2; the DNA was not used to check the table's D call, TRBD1. TRBV21-1 is designated a pseudogene. The length of the CDR3 is 16 residues. The CDR3 coding sequence is TGTGCCAGCAGCAATCCGGATTCAGGGTTGGACTATGGCTACACCTTC. This translates into CASSNPDSGLDYGYTF.

The gene calls are TRBV9 and TRBJ1-2; no definite D call. Germline CDR1 reads SGDLS; CDR2 reads YYNGEE. The V gene lost 0 bases and the J gene lost 4 bases, with 7 bases spanning the gap. This CDR3 is 13 amino acids long. CDR3 sequence: CASSVEGSYGYTF. CDR3 nucleotides: TGTGCCAGCAGCGTAGAGGGAAGCTATGGCTACACCTTC.

This chain links TRBV11-3 with TRBJ1-5; 9 bases are a match to TRBD1. After removal of 0 bases from V and 0 bases from J, the junction contained 12 bases not matched to a gene. CDR3 size: 20 residues. Looked up from germline, CDR1 is SGHNT and CDR2 is YENEEA. CDR3 bases: TGTGCCAGCAGCTTAGAAGGGTCACAGGGGGCGGTTAATAGCAATCAGCCCCAGCATTTT. As protein: CASSLEGSQGAVNSNQPQHF.

V usage is TRBV27 and J usage is TRBJ2-2; TRBD2 might be the D (7 bases). Deletions cut 7 bases from V and 3 bases from J, with 18 bases between. The CDR3 loop spans 16 amino acids. Per the germline V gene, CDR1 is MNHEY and CDR2 is SMNVEV (reference sequence). CDR3 DNA: TGTGCCAGCACCACCGTTGGGGGGGCTGACACCGGGGAGCTGTTTTTT. It is translated as CASTTVGGADTGELFF.

The chain recombines TRBV7-3 with TRBJ2-2, with D perhaps assigned TRBD1 or TRBD2 (5 bases each). This CDR3 has 17 amino acids. Trimming took off 5 bases at V and 1 base at J, with 17 bases between the two ends. CDR1 and CDR2 (germline): SGHTA, FQGTGA. CDR3 sequence: CASSPYPGTENTGELFF. Written as DNA, the CDR3 is TGTGCCAGCAGCCCTTACCCCGGGACGGAGAACACCGGGGAGCTGTTTTTT.

This clone appeared once. This chain connects TRBV11-2 to TRBJ1-1, with 7 bases that match TRBD1. This CDR3 contains 15 residues. V shed 1 base, J shed 1 base, and the junction held 3 bases outside the gene matches. Germline loops: CDR1 SGHAT, CDR2 FQNNGV. The CDR3 DNA reads TGTGCCAGCAGCTTAGTGACAGGGACGAACACTGAAGCTTTCTTT. This gives the protein CASSLVTGTNTEAFF.

The V gene is TRBV19, the J gene TRBJ2-2; D remains ambiguous. CDR3 size: 15 residues. V lost 1 base and J 0 bases, leaving 6 bases between the germline ends. Germline V gene data show CDR1 as LNHDA and CDR2 as SQIVND (reference sequence). Here the CDR3 DNA reads TGTGCCAGTAGTATAGGAGGTGCGAACACCGGGGAGCTGTTTTTT. Protein product: CASSIGGANTGELFF.

J is TRBJ1-3 and V is TRBV28; unclear D gene. Trimming shortened V by 2 bases and J by 0 bases, and 17 bases separated the two germline ends. The length of the CDR3 is 18 residues. Germline V gives CDR1 MDHEN, CDR2 SYDVKM. The CDR3 region is CASSLAHSRSPSGNTIYF. The CDR3 bases are TGTGCCAGCAGTTTAGCTCACAGTCGGTCTCCCTCTGGAAACACCATATATTTT.

This clone was counted once. The chain carries TRBV28 and TRBJ2-5; TRBD2 matches 7 bases. This CDR3 is built from 16 residues. J gave up 5 bases and V 8 bases, and 17 bases lay outside the gene matches. Per the germline V gene, CDR1 is MDHEN and CDR2 is SYDVKM. CDR3 loop: CASRTVLAGERETQYF. The CDR3 bases are TGTGCCAGCCGGACTGTACTCGCGGGAGAGCGGGAGACCCAGTACTTC.

The rearrangement joins TRBV30 to TRBJ1-3, with TRBD1 matching over 9 bases. Per the germline V gene, CDR1 is GTSNPN and CDR2 is SVGIG (reference sequence). The CDR3 has 14 amino acids. With V trimmed by 3 bases and J by 7 bases, 7 bases remained unmatched. CDR3 in amino acids: CAWRDRGLWNTIYF. The CDR3 nucleotides are TGTGCCTGGAGGGACAGGGGTTTATGGAACACCATATATTTT.